Listed below are T cell receptor beta chains from one sample, sequenced in a study of T cell repertoires in cytomegalovirus infection. TCRdb re-analysed the reads in MiXCR, keeping a single row per CDR3 protein. In the table there are some 200,000 distinct CDR3 sequences, roughly 9.8% of which are singletons. The sample was PBMCs. These receptor sequences come from a human donor in good health (CMV status not recorded). Some clones in this sample may be carry-over from other donors' samples. CDR3s include the opening cysteine and the closing phenylalanine or tryptophan. The D gene is left open where the match is weak.

TRBJ1-5,16,TRBV20-1,TRBD1,CSAREFQGAGNQPQHF
TRBJ1-2,15,TRBV6-2/TRBV6-3,NA,CASSYSGRGGYGYTF
TRBJ1-6,16,TRBV28,NA,CASSFTTRGYNSPLHF
TRBJ2-3,14,TRBV6-5,NA,CASSYDGSTDTQYF
TRBJ1-5,14,TRBV20-1,TRBD1,CSATNNRGDQPQHF
TRBJ1-1,13,TRBV10-3,NA,CAISERVNTEAFF
TRBJ1-6,15,TRBV7-2,NA,CASSFTSSYNSPLHF
TRBJ1-2,13,TRBV27,NA,CASRKRDSYGYTF
TRBJ1-1,14,TRBV29-1,NA,CSVVRGDRDTEAFF
TRBJ2-5,13,TRBV11-3,NA,CASSLVGDETQYF
TRBJ2-3,14,TRBV7-2,NA,CASSSSGFTDTQYF
TRBJ1-2,16,TRBV11-2,NA,CASSPVEGGAGYGYTF
TRBJ1-1,15,TRBV10-3,TRBD1,CAISSPGQVNTEAFF
TRBJ2-7,15,TRBV2,TRBD2,CASRDTSGRTGEQYF
TRBJ2-5,15,TRBV5-1,NA,CASSLAGGAGETQYF
TRBJ2-1,15,TRBV7-3,NA,CASSSRAALNNEQFF
TRBJ2-3,13,TRBV12-3/TRBV12-4,NA,CASRPARGDTQYF
TRBJ2-3,16,TRBV20-1,TRBD2,CSARGLTSGTTDTQYF
TRBJ2-7,15,TRBV20-1,TRBD1,CSASSFRDRGHEQYF
TRBJ1-3,17,TRBV15,TRBD1,CATSRDQWTGSGNTIYF
TRBJ2-2,14,TRBV7-2,NA,CASSPRRDTGELFF
TRBJ2-2,14,TRBV2,NA,CASSEVGNTGELFF
TRBJ2-7,15,TRBV5-6,TRBD1,CASSPTGASSYEQYF
TRBJ1-1,13,TRBV6-6,NA,CASTEVRPSGAFF
TRBJ1-2,14,TRBV7-9,NA,CATTASGVNYGYTF
TRBJ2-7,13,TRBV20-1,NA,CSARDLTGYEQYF
TRBJ2-3,15,TRBV7-2,TRBD2,CASSLSGGSTDTQYF
TRBJ2-7,14,TRBV11-3,NA,CASSLEAGAYEQYF
TRBJ2-7,12,TRBV20-1,NA,CSASAGTYEQYF
TRBJ1-4,14,TRBV5-1,TRBD1,CASSRDSRNEKLFF
TRBJ1-5,17,TRBV28,TRBD1,CASSSLRTGGLGQPQHF
TRBJ1-2,16,TRBV10-3,TRBD1,CAISVTETGTNYGYTF
TRBJ1-1,14,TRBV7-8,NA,CASSLPGAHTEAFF
TRBJ2-1,14,TRBV19,TRBD2,CASSIALAQNEQFF
TRBJ2-2,17,TRBV14,TRBD2,CASSRPGLAGGTGELFF
TRBJ1-5,14,TRBV27,NA,CASSRGYSNQPQHF
TRBJ1-1,13,TRBV2,TRBD1,CATGDRANTEAFF
TRBJ2-7,17,TRBV28,TRBD2,CASSSWTSGRPTYEQYF
TRBJ2-7,14,TRBV28,TRBD2,CASRWTSGTYEQYF
TRBJ2-4,14,TRBV29-1,NA,CSVWGGVAKNIQYF